At least ten counts were recorded for the clone carrying this T cell receptor beta chain. Its cognate antigen is unknown. This CDR3 is 15 amino acids long. Germline lookup yields CDR1 KGHDR and CDR2 SFDVKD. J lost 4 bases, V lost 5 bases, and 6 bases had no gene match. This specimen comes from a study of T-cell memory formation after mild COVID-19. Study-level points and caveats: Later expanders leaned CD4+, whereas clones that contracted between day 15 and 85 were balanced CD4/CD8. Of the contracting clones, CD4+ ones lay mainly in CM and EM, and CD8+ ones in EMRA.

TCRdb used MiXCR to reprocess the 5' RACE reads, holding one entry per CDR3 protein. The sample consists of 350,000 to 550,000 distinct CDR3 sequences, about a sixth of them appearing once. The sequencing sample was made of PBMCs or a T cell subset sorted from them (not recorded which). The TCR comes from a man aged 18 to 29 who had mild COVID-19 (a few samples of this study predate the infection). Cell type and time point are not known. V usage is TRBV24-1 and J usage is TRBJ2-1; TRBD1 agrees at 8 bases. CDR3 DNA: TGTGCCACCAGTGGAGAAACAGGGGGTTACAATGAGCAGTTCTTC. Amino acids: CATSGETGGYNEQFF.